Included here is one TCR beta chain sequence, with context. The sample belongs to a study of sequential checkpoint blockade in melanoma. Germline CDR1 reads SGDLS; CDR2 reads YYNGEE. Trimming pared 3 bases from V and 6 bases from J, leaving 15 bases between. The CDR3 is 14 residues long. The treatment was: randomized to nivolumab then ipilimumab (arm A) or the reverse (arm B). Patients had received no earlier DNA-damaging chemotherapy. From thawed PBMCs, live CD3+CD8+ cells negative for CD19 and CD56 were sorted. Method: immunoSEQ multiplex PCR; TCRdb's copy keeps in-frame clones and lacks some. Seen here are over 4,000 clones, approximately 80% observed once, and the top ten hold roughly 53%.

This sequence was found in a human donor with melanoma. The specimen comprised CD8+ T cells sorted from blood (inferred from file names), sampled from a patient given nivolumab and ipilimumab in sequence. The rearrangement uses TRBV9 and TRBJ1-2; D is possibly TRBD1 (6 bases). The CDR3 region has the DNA TGTGCCAGCAGCGCAGGACAGAAGGGAGATGGCTACACCTTC. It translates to CASSAGQKGDGYTF.